The T cell receptor beta chain under discussion was sequenced for a study of CD8 T cells in cerebrospinal fluid in Alzheimer's disease. Study-wide context: Plate-based nested PCR sequencing and droplet-based sequencing measured CSF T cell clonal expansion. General study points: Healthy subjects less often had a clone of at least 3% than Alzheimer's patients.

The CDR3 consists of 14 residues. Germline V gene sequence: CDR1 LNHDA, CDR2 SQIVND (reference sequence). In the case of this clonotype: Antigen: not known.

Each CDR3 protein gets one entry in TCRdb, which reprocessed the 10x single-cell sequencing reads and gives no DNA. Its table lists roughly 500 distinct CDR3 sequences. Every participant was in good physical condition without acute infectious disease. Sequencing was performed on cerebrospinal fluid. The receptor comes from a human donor with Alzheimer's disease. This rearrangement joins TRBV19 to TRBJ1-5; TCRdb's D call of TRBD1 is untestable without DNA. This chain's CDR3 is CASSILGQGGVQHF. Full variable domain (missing parts from reference TRBV19 and TRBJ1-5): DGGITQSPKYLFRKEGQNVTLSCEQNLNHDAMYWYRQDPGQGLRLIYYSQIVNDFQKGDIAEGYSVSREKKESFPLTVTSAQKNPTAFYLCASSILGQGGVQHFGDGTRLSIL.